The rows below give T cell receptor beta chains drawn from one sample of a study of T cell responses to AZD1222 COVID-19 vaccine. The table came from immunoSEQ multiplex PCR; TCRdb's copy has only in-frame clones and leaves some out. The sample comprises 90,000 to 130,000 clones, 70% to 90% of which are singletons, and roughly 3% rests with the top ten. Sequenced material: peripheral blood, taken on day 0 of AZD1222 vaccination. These receptors all come from an adult in good health. Both conserved end residues are part of each CDR3. Fields, in order: clone size, D gene, CDR3 length, J gene, V gene, CDR3 DNA, CDR3 protein. A D gene is named only where the DNA matches it firmly. Rows give clone size only sometimes, using once, few, many, or a class for an expanded clone.

.	.	11	TRBJ2-7	TRBV6-2/TRBV6-3	TGTGCCAGCAGTTACGAGTACGAGCAGTACTTC	CASSYEYEQYF
.	.	15	TRBJ1-1	TRBV2	TGTGCCAGCAGTCTCGGAGGGCCCGGGAACACTGAAGCTTTCTTT	CASSLGGPGNTEAFF
.	TRBD1	14	TRBJ1-2	TRBV28	TGTGCCAGCCGGGGGACAGGGGTTAACTATGGCTACACCTTC	CASRGTGVNYGYTF
.	.	16	TRBJ1-4	TRBV4-1	TGCGCCAGCAGCCAAGGGCCAATCGGGGTTAATGAAAAACTGTTTTTT	CASSQGPIGVNEKLFF
.	TRBD1	14	TRBJ2-3	TRBV10-3	TGTGCCATCAGTTCAGGGACAGGGGCAGATACGCAGTATTTT	CAISSGTGADTQYF
once	.	18	TRBJ1-6	TRBV7-2	TGTGCCAGCAGCTTAGCCCAGGCGGGGGCTTTAAGGAGTTCACCCCTCCACTTT	CASSLAQAGALRSSPLHF
once	.	14	TRBJ1-5	TRBV24-1	TGTGCCACCAGTGATTCGTCCCAGGGGCAGCCCCAGCATTTT	CATSDSSQGQPQHF
.	.	13	TRBJ2-7	TRBV5-1	TGCGCCAGCAGCTCTCAGGGTCCCTACGAGCAGTACTTC	CASSSQGPYEQYF
.	.	13	TRBJ1-1	TRBV28	TGTGCCAGCAAGGACATCATGAACACTGAAGCTTTCTTT	CASKDIMNTEAFF
.	TRBD2	15	TRBJ2-7	TRBV10-3	TGTGCCATCAGTCCGGGACTAGCGGGGTCGGGGCAGCAGTACTTC	CAISPGLAGSGQQYF
.	.	15	TRBJ1-3	TRBV3-1/TRBV3-2	TGTGCCAGCAGCCAGAACCCTTCTACTGGAAACACCATATATTTT	CASSQNPSTGNTIYF
.	.	14	TRBJ2-1	TRBV29-1	TGCAGCGTTTCGGGACATTCAGCGGAGGGTGAGCAGTTCTTC	CSVSGHSAEGEQFF
.	.	15	TRBJ1-1	TRBV7-2	TGTGCCAGCCGAGGGCAGGCCGGAATGAACACTGAAGCTTTCTTT	CASRGQAGMNTEAFF
medium-sized	.	13	TRBJ1-6	TRBV28	TGTGCCAGCCGTCCACCGGGGGTTTCACCCCTCCACTTT	CASRPPGVSPLHF
.	.	14	TRBJ2-7	TRBV28	TGTGCCAGCAGCACGACCGGCGAATCCTACGAGCAGTACTTC	CASSTTGESYEQYF
.	TRBD1	15	TRBJ1-1	TRBV6-6	TGTGCCACCTCAGGGGGGGCGGGTGCGAACACTGAAGCTTTCTTT	CATSGGAGANTEAFF
few	TRBD1	14	TRBJ2-7	TRBV5-1	TGCGCCAGCAGCCCCGGGACAGGGGGTTCAGGGCAGTACTTC	CASSPGTGGSGQYF
.	.	15	TRBJ2-2	TRBV5-1	TGCGCCAGCAGCCGTGACCGGCTCTTGACCGGGGAGCTGTTTTTT	CASSRDRLLTGELFF
.	TRBD1	14	TRBJ1-2	TRBV30	TGTGCCTGGAGTAGACAGGGGAGGGCCTATGGCTACACCTTC	CAWSRQGRAYGYTF
.	.	13	TRBJ1-1	TRBV6-1	TGTGCCAGCAGTGAAGTTCGGGGGACTGAAGCTTTCTTT	CASSEVRGTEAFF
.	TRBD1	17	TRBJ2-1	TRBV5-1	TGCGCCAGCAGCTTGGGAGGACAGGGGGCGTCCTACAATGAGCAGTTCTTC	CASSLGGQGASYNEQFF
.	TRBD2	16	TRBJ2-3	TRBV18	TGTGCCAGCTCCCCCTATAGCGGGAGTGGTGGAGATACGCAGTATTTT	CASSPYSGSGGDTQYF
.	.	14	TRBJ1-1	TRBV4-2	TGTGCCAGCAGCCTTTCGGCGGGGAACACTGAAGCTTTCTTT	CASSLSAGNTEAFF
once	TRBD1	16	TRBJ2-3	TRBV7-8	TGTGCCAGCAGCCTCCGGGACAGGGGGCTCCCGGATACGCAGTATTTT	CASSLRDRGLPDTQYF
.	.	15	TRBJ1-3	TRBV4-3	TGCGCCAGCAGCCAAAACTCAGGCCCTGGAAACACCATATATTTT	CASSQNSGPGNTIYF
few	.	15	TRBJ1-6	TRBV14	TGTGCCAGCAGCCAAGGGCAACGAGTGGGGTCACCCCTCCACTTT	CASSQGQRVGSPLHF
.	TRBD1	15	TRBJ1-2	TRBV28	TGTGCCAGCAGTTTATGCAAGACAGGGTTGGTAGGCTACACCTTC	CASSLCKTGLVGYTF
.	.	16	TRBJ2-7	TRBV5-4	TGTGCCAGCAGCTTACGGCTGGCGGCTATCACCTACGAGCAGTACTTC	CASSLRLAAITYEQYF
.	TRBD1	13	TRBJ2-7	TRBV27	TGTGCCAGCAGTACCAGGGACAGGGGAGAGCAGTACTTC	CASSTRDRGEQYF
.	TRBD1	15	TRBJ1-2	TRBV18	TGTGCCAGCTCACCCTGGACAGGGGAGACGCATGGCTACACCTTC	CASSPWTGETHGYTF
.	TRBD2	19	TRBJ2-5	TRBV4-1	TGCGCCAGCAGCCAAGGCCGACTAGCGGGAGAGAGGCCAAGAGAGACCCAGTACTTC	CASSQGRLAGERPRETQYF
.	.	17	TRBJ2-7	TRBV4-1	TGCGCCAGCAGCCCCTTGTATCGGCAACCAGACTCCTACGAGCAGTACTTC	CASSPLYRQPDSYEQYF
.	TRBD1	15	TRBJ2-7	TRBV7-2	TGTGCCAGCAGCCCCTTGACAGGGCCAGCCTACGAGCAGTACTTC	CASSPLTGPAYEQYF
.	TRBD1	15	TRBJ1-2	TRBV28	TGTGCCAGCAGCCCCGGAGACAGGGGGGCCTATGGCTACACCTTC	CASSPGDRGAYGYTF
.	TRBD1	15	TRBJ1-2	TRBV6-6	TGTGCCAGCAGGGCTTCAGGACAGGGTTCATATGGCTACACCTTC	CASRASGQGSYGYTF
.	.	14	TRBJ2-7	TRBV6-5	TGTGCCAGCAGTCGAGACCCTAGCTCCTACGAGCAGTACTTC	CASSRDPSSYEQYF
once	.	13	TRBJ1-1	TRBV24-1	TGTGCCACCCGGGGGTACGGCGGGACTGAAGCTTTCTTT	CATRGYGGTEAFF
.	.	13	TRBJ1-4	TRBV19	TGTGCCAGTAGGGGATTAACTAATGAAAAACTGTTTTTT	CASRGLTNEKLFF
.	TRBD1	15	TRBJ2-5	TRBV28	TGTGCCAGCCAGGGGGTGATGGGTTCCATTGGGACCCAGTACTTC	CASQGVMGSIGTQYF
.	.	15	TRBJ1-5	TRBV5-6	TGTGCCAGCAGCCGACGGATTTATAGCAATCAGCCCCAGCATTTT	CASSRRIYSNQPQHF